The 30 T cell receptor beta chains below come from one sample, sequenced in a study of T cells in Graves' hyperthyroidism and ophthalmopathy. Researchers took RNA transcripts and amplified the TCR beta CDR3 regions from them. Initially, a first-round RT-PCR of the TCR CDR3 employed the HTBI primer set. MiXCR was run by TCRdb on the multiplex PCR reads, yielding one entry per CDR3 protein. The sample carries over 550,000 distinct CDR3 sequences, around 17% recorded once. What was sequenced was blood. The receptors derive from a woman aged 18-35 years with Graves' hyperthyroidism.

This clonotype turned up a few times. The gene calls are TRBV3-1 and TRBJ2-4, with a weak D call TRBD2 (6 bases). V gave up 4 bases and J gave up 0 bases, with 13 bases separating them. Germline V gene lookup returns CDR1 LGHDT and CDR2 YNNKEL (reference sequence). CDR3 length equals 16 residues. CDR3 coding DNA: TGTGCCAGCAGCCCGGGACTTTTTCTAGCCAAAAACATTCAGTACTTC. This codes for CASSPGLFLAKNIQYF.

This clonotype showed up many times. This chain uses TRBV2 with TRBJ1-1; D call uncertain. The CDR3 sequence is 14 residues long. Trimming pared 3 bases from V and 0 bases from J, leaving 8 bases between. The V gene's germline CDR1 is SNHLY and CDR2 FYNNEI. CDR3 amino acids: CASSDPVMNTEAFF. DNA for the CDR3: TGTGCCAGCAGTGATCCGGTAATGAACACTGAAGCTTTCTTT.

There are many counts of this clonotype. The rearrangement uses TRBV28 and TRBJ2-2; D perhaps matches TRBD1 (5 bases). The CDR3 covers 11 residues. Trimming took off 6 bases at V and 6 bases at J, with 5 bases between the two ends. The germline V gene encodes CDR1 MDHEN and CDR2 SYDVKM. The CDR3 bases are TGTGCCAGCAGGACAGCCGGGGAGCTGTTTTTT. It codes for CASRTAGELFF. The complete variable domain, with remaining parts taken from reference TRBV28 and TRBJ2-2, reads DVKVTQSSRYLVKRTGEKVFLECVQDMDHENMFWYRQDPGLGLRLIYFSYDVKMKEKGDIPEGYSVSREKKERFSLILESASTNQTSMYLCASRTAGELFFGEGSRLTVL.

This clonotype appeared many times. The chain recombines TRBV7-9 with TRBJ2-7; perhaps TRBD1 as D (6 bases). This CDR3 has 13 residues. The germline gives CDR1 SEHNR, CDR2 FQNEAQ (reference sequence). The V end was cut by 0 bases, the J end by 6 bases, with 9 bases between. The DNA of the CDR3 is TGTGCCAGCAGCTTAGCAGGGGGTGGCGAGCAGTACTTC. The encoded protein is CASSLAGGGEQYF. The whole variable domain, remainder taken from reference TRBV7-9 and TRBJ2-7, is DTGVSQNPRHKITKRGQNVTFRCDPISEHNRLYWYRQTLGQGPEFLTYFQNEAQLEKSRLLSDRFSAERPKGSFSTLEIQRTEQGDSAMYLCASSLAGGGEQYFGPGTRLTVT.

There are many counts of this clonotype. The gene calls are TRBV20-1 and TRBJ2-7; no clear D. This CDR3 contains 13 residues. Germline V gene lookup returns CDR1 DFQATT and CDR2 SNEGSKA (reference sequence). Deletions cut 3 bases from V and 0 bases from J, with 9 bases between. Here the CDR3 reads CSASSGNSYEQYF. As DNA, the CDR3 is TGCAGTGCTAGTTCCGGAAACTCCTACGAGCAGTACTTC.

This clonotype occurred many times. The chain is built from TRBV5-6 and TRBJ2-7; D is unclear. The CDR3 loop spans 13 amino acids. Deletions cut 4 bases from V and 5 bases from J, with 13 bases between. Germline V lookup: CDR1 SGHDT, CDR2 YYEEEE. The CDR3 protein is CASSLTGGDEQYF. The DNA for the CDR3 is TGTGCCAGCAGCCTCACCGGCGGAGACGAGCAGTACTTC.

The chain has TRBV9 and TRBJ2-7, with a possible D match to TRBD2 (6 bases). The CDR3 loop spans 15 amino acids. Germline V gives CDR1 SGDLS, CDR2 YYNGEE. Trimming shortened V by 0 bases and J by 3 bases, and 13 bases separated the two germline ends. This CDR3 is CASSVEGGSRYEQYF. CDR3 coding DNA: TGTGCCAGCAGCGTAGAAGGAGGGTCTCGCTACGAGCAGTACTTC.

The table lists this clonotype with many counts. This sequence joins TRBV27 and TRBJ1-5, with 7 bases aligning to TRBD1. V dropped 5 bases and J dropped 3; count of bases not matched to a gene: 10. The germline V gene encodes CDR1 MNHEY and CDR2 SMNVEV (reference sequence). The CDR3 loop spans 16 amino acids. This CDR3 is CASSLRRQGPNQPQHF. The CDR3, as DNA: TGTGCCAGCAGTCTTCGAAGACAGGGCCCCAATCAGCCCCAGCATTTT.

This clonotype was seen repeatedly, ten times or more. The V call is TRBV5-1, the J call TRBJ2-3, with 9 bases identical to TRBD2. This CDR3 spans 15 amino acids. CDR1 and CDR2 (germline): SGHRS, YFSETQ. With 3 bases clipped from V and 4 bases from J, the junction kept 6 bases outside the gene matches. The CDR3 nucleotides are TGCGCCAGCAGCTCGATAGCGGGAGCGTCAGATACGCAGTATTTT. It encodes CASSSIAGASDTQYF.

CDR3 in amino acids: CASSHSPIIDTQYF. The CDR3 bases are TGTGCCAGCAGCCACTCTCCAATTATAGATACGCAGTATTTT. This chain links TRBV14 with TRBJ2-3, with unresolved D. Looked up from germline, CDR1 is SGHDN and CDR2 is FVKESK. CDR3 length: 14 residues. V was shortened by 3 bases and J by 5 bases, with 12 bases between the two germline ends.

This clonotype was detected many times. The chain carries TRBV12-3 or TRBV12-4 and TRBJ2-1; D is unresolved. This CDR3 has 13 residues. V lost 3 bases to trimming and J lost 4 bases, with 7 bases between them. CDR3 region: CASSFQIYNEQFF. CDR3 nucleotide sequence: TGTGCCAGCAGTTTTCAGATATACAATGAGCAGTTCTTC.

Ten or more counts support this clonotype. The V gene is TRBV20-1, the J gene TRBJ2-7; maybe TRBD2 (6 bases). Germline V gene data show CDR1 as DFQATT and CDR2 as SNEGSKA (reference sequence). Trimming took 3 bases from V and 1 from J, leaving 16 bases between them. This CDR3 is 15 amino acids long. CDR3: CSASRPGRESYEQYF. Here the CDR3 DNA reads TGCAGTGCTAGTCGACCGGGACGGGAGTCCTACGAGCAGTACTTC.

The chain carries TRBV2 and TRBJ2-1; a weak D match, TRBD2 (6 bases). Looked up from germline, CDR1 is SNHLY and CDR2 is FYNNEI. V lost 7 bases and J 6 bases, leaving 22 bases between the germline ends. The CDR3 has 16 residues. CDR3 in DNA: TGTGCCAGCACGCCTCCCAGACTAGGAGGGACCAATGAGCAGTTCTTC. Translation gives CASTPPRLGGTNEQFF.

This clonotype was counted ten times or more. The chain couples TRBV7-2 to TRBJ2-1; D not resolved. The germline V and J ends were trimmed by 1 base and 2 bases, with 6 bases remaining between them. Germline V CDR1 and CDR2: SGHTA, FQGNSA. The length of the CDR3 is 14 residues. CDR3 residues: CASSLVGTYNEQFF. The CDR3 DNA is TGTGCCAGCAGCTTAGTTGGGACCTACAATGAGCAGTTCTTC.

The chain carries TRBV20-1 and TRBJ2-2; 9 nucleotides align to TRBD2. The CDR3 is 13 residues long. The ends lost 6 bases at V and 6 bases at J; junction bases unmatched: 5. Germline lookup yields CDR1 DFQATT and CDR2 SNEGSKA (reference sequence). CDR3 DNA sequence: TGCAGTGCGGGGACTAGCCTACCCGGGGAGCTGTTTTTT. Its translation is CSAGTSLPGELFF.

This clonotype showed up just a few times. CDR3 bases: TGTGCCAGCAATGTGGGGACAGGGATCCCTTCAAGCTACAATGAGCAGTTCTTC. It codes for CASNVGTGIPSSYNEQFF. The V and J genes are TRBV7-8 and TRBJ2-1; 9 bases are a match to TRBD1. The CDR3 length is 18 residues. The ends lost 7 bases at V and 3 bases at J; junction bases unmatched: 16. Germline V gene sequence: CDR1 SGHVS, CDR2 FQNEAQ.

This clonotype appeared many times. The genes are TRBV6-2 or TRBV6-3 and TRBJ1-1; D ambiguous. CDR3 length equals 14 residues. V was shortened by 7 bases and J by 0 bases, with 12 bases between the two germline ends. The germline gives CDR1 MNHEY, CDR2 SVGEGT. CDR3 DNA sequence: TGTGCCAGCACCATCCGGACGGTGAACACTGAAGCTTTCTTT. Protein sequence: CASTIRTVNTEAFF.

This clonotype occurred many times. The chain links TRBV2 to TRBJ2-6, with 8 positions matching TRBD1. CDR1 SNHLY and CDR2 FYNNEI come from the germline V gene. V was pared by 9 bases and J by 0 bases, with 4 bases of the junction left unmatched. The length of the CDR3 is 15 residues. This chain's CDR3 is CASEGQASGANVLTF. The CDR3, as DNA: TGTGCCAGTGAGGGACAGGCCTCTGGGGCCAACGTCCTGACTTTC.

This clonotype was seen many times. The chain recombines TRBV6-1 with TRBJ2-3; a possible D gene is TRBD1 (5 bases). V lost 6 bases and J 6 bases, leaving 19 bases between the germline ends. The germline V gene has CDR1 MNHNS and CDR2 SASEGT. The CDR3 has 15 amino acids. CDR3 protein: CASSRGAESWDTQYF. CDR3 in DNA: TGTGCCAGCAGCCGTGGGGCAGAGAGCTGGGATACGCAGTATTTT.

This clonotype was recorded at least ten times. The chain recombines TRBV13 with TRBJ2-4; the D is unclear. Trimming cost V 0 bases and J 0 bases, with 6 bases left between them. Germline V lookup: CDR1 PRHDT, CDR2 FYEKMQ (reference sequence). The CDR3 is made up of 15 amino acids. This CDR3 is CASSLGQLAKNIQYF. In nucleotides, the CDR3 is TGTGCCAGCAGCTTAGGACAACTAGCCAAAAACATTCAGTACTTC.

This clonotype was found many times. The chain couples TRBV20-1 to TRBJ2-7, with a tentative D call TRBD2 (5 bases). V was pared by 5 bases and J by 5 bases, with 13 bases between. The CDR3 runs to 12 residues. Per germline, CDR1 DFQATT and CDR2 SNEGSKA (reference sequence). This chain's CDR3 is CSAGLREHEQYF. CDR3 nucleotides: TGCAGTGCTGGGCTTCGGGAACACGAGCAGTACTTC.

This clonotype was seen at least ten times. CDR3 region: CASSLWQGKYEQYF. The CDR3 region has the DNA TGTGCCAGCAGTTTATGGCAGGGGAAATACGAGCAGTACTTC. The chain has TRBV28 and TRBJ2-7; D is possibly TRBD1 (6 bases). The germline V gene has CDR1 MDHEN and CDR2 SYDVKM. V was pared by 0 bases and J by 4 bases, with 10 bases between. There are 14 residues in the CDR3.

In this sample, this clonotype turned up many times. The chain employs TRBV18 and TRBJ2-1, with D maybe TRBD2 (6 bases). Trimming took off 2 bases at V and 0 bases at J, with 11 bases between the two ends. The CDR3 totals 16 residues. In germline, CDR1 is KGHSH, CDR2 LQKENI. The CDR3 DNA sequence: TGTGCCAGCTCACCAGCGGGACCGAGCTCCTACAATGAGCAGTTCTTC. Protein sequence: CASSPAGPSSYNEQFF.

The chain is built from TRBV28 and TRBJ2-1; TRBD2 aligns across 7 bases. Germline-derived CDR1 and CDR2 are MDHEN and SYDVKM. With 10 bases clipped from V and 3 bases from J, the junction kept 9 bases outside the gene matches. This CDR3 contains 14 residues. CDR3 amino acids: CATKGLVVYNEQFF. The CDR3 DNA is TGTGCCACCAAAGGACTAGTGGTCTACAATGAGCAGTTCTTC.

This clonotype appeared a few times. The chain has TRBV7-9 and TRBJ1-3, with D maybe TRBD1 (5 bases). Trimming cost V 2 bases and J 0 bases, with 8 bases left between them. The CDR3 length is 15 residues. Germline loops: CDR1 SEHNR, CDR2 FQNEAQ (reference sequence). CDR3 sequence (DNA): TGTGCCAGCAGCTTAACAGGTCGCTCTGGAAACACCATATATTTT. It specifies CASSLTGRSGNTIYF.

This rearrangement joins TRBV4-3 to TRBJ2-3, with 13 bases matching TRBD2. Looked up from germline, CDR1 is LGHNA and CDR2 is YSLEER. Trimming cost V 2 bases and J 9 bases; bases outside gene matches: 11. This CDR3 is built from 17 residues. The CDR3 protein is CASSQPGLAGAQGTQYF. The DNA of the CDR3 is TGCGCCAGCAGCCAACCCGGACTAGCGGGGGCCCAGGGAACGCAGTATTTT.

This clonotype has a count of ten or more. This chain uses TRBV20-1 with TRBJ2-1; possibly TRBD2 for D (5 bases). The V gene's germline CDR1 is DFQATT and CDR2 SNEGSKA (reference sequence). This CDR3 has 14 amino acids. V was shortened by 0 bases and J by 4 bases, with 10 bases between the two germline ends. CDR3 region: CSARDPTRYNEQFF. CDR3 DNA sequence: TGCAGTGCTAGAGATCCCACTAGATACAATGAGCAGTTCTTC.

This clonotype appeared many times. This chain connects TRBV5-1 to TRBJ2-1; D remains ambiguous. The V and J ends lost 4 bases and 4 bases respectively, with 12 bases between them. Germline loops: CDR1 SGHRS, CDR2 YFSETQ. The CDR3 has 14 amino acids. The CDR3 DNA sequence: TGCGCCAGCAGCGCAATAGACCGGTACAATGAGCAGTTCTTC. Protein product: CASSAIDRYNEQFF.

On this clonotype: A much bigger clone sits one base away, suggesting this may be a read error. This chain joins TRBV11-2 and TRBJ2-1; D is ambiguous. Germline V gives CDR1 SGHAT, CDR2 FQNNGV. CDR3 length: 16 residues. Trimming shortened V by 2 bases and J by 0 bases, and 11 bases separated the two germline ends. CDR3 sequence: CASSLLYQSSYNEQFF. In DNA form, the CDR3 reads TGTGCCAGCAGCTTATTATATCAAAGCTCCTACAATGAGCAGTTCTTC. Drawing the rest from reference TRBV11-2 and TRBJ2-1, the complete variable domain is EAGVAQSPRYKIIEKRQSVAFWCNPISGHATLYWYQQILGQGPKLLIQFQNNGVVDDSQLPKDRFSAERLKGVDSTLKIQPAKLEDSAVYLCASSLLYQSSYNEQFFGPGTRLTVL.

A note on this clonotype: A much larger clone differs by one base, so this may be a read error. V usage is TRBV7-6 and J usage is TRBJ2-7; D might be TRBD1 (6 bases). The CDR3 extends over 15 amino acids. CDR1 SGHVS and CDR2 FNYEAQ come from the germline V gene. The CDR3 is CASSLEVRGSHEQYF. CDR3 nucleotides: TGTGCCAGCAGCTTAGAAGTCAGGGGCTCCCACGAGCAGTACTTC.